Below are 8 T cell receptor beta chains sequenced from a single sample in a study of T-cell memory formation after mild COVID-19. TCRdb re-derived calls from the 5' RACE reads in MiXCR, one entry per CDR3 protein. This sample has 350,000 to 500,000 distinct CDR3 sequences, with less than 25% found just once. The sample taken for sequencing was PBMCs or a T cell subset sorted from them (not recorded which). The receptors come from an adult woman who had mild COVID-19 (a few samples of this study predate the infection). Cell type and time point are not known.

The chain is built from TRBV15 and TRBJ2-4; perhaps TRBD2 as D (6 bases). Germline V gene sequence: CDR1 LNHNV, CDR2 YYDKDF (reference sequence). The CDR3 consists of 14 residues. The germline V and J ends were trimmed by 7 bases and 0 bases, with 10 bases remaining between them. DNA for the CDR3: TGTGCCACCACTAGCGCTAAAGCCAAAAACATTCAGTACTTC. Amino acids: CATTSAKAKNIQYF. Looking up the rest from reference TRBV15 and TRBJ2-4 gives the full variable domain: DAMVIQNPRYQVTQFGKPVTLSCSQTLNHNVMYWYQQKSSQAPKLLFHYYDKDFNNEADTPDNFQSRRPNTSFCFLDIRSPGLGDTAMYLCATTSAKAKNIQYFGAGTRLSVL.

The chain links TRBV24-1 to TRBJ2-3; D could derive from TRBD1 or TRBD2 (8 bases each). This CDR3 has 15 amino acids. The V gene lost 3 bases and the J gene lost 5 bases, with 14 bases spanning the gap. Per germline, CDR1 KGHDR and CDR2 SFDVKD. CDR3 in amino acids: CATSDISGTGDTQYF. In DNA, the CDR3 is TGTGCCACCAGTGATATTAGCGGGACAGGAGATACGCAGTATTTT.

This clonotype occurred a few times. The chain joins TRBV5-1 to TRBJ2-3, with 7 bases matching TRBD2. The germline gives CDR1 SGHRS, CDR2 YFSETQ. This CDR3 is 14 amino acids long. V lost 0 bases and J lost 6; bases outside the gene matches: 4. The CDR3 region is CASSLVERDDTQYF. The DNA for the CDR3 is TGCGCCAGCAGCTTGGTTGAGCGGGACGATACGCAGTATTTT.

This rearrangement joins TRBV7-2 to TRBJ1-1; 10 bases line up with TRBD1. This CDR3 comprises 14 residues. Trimming removed 5 bases from V and 6 bases from J; junction bases left unmatched: 6. CDR1 and CDR2 (germline): SGHTA, FQGNSA. The CDR3 sequence: CASSTDRGHAEAFF. For the CDR3, the DNA is TGTGCCAGCAGCACCGACAGGGGGCACGCTGAAGCTTTCTTT.

This sequence joins TRBV29-1 and TRBJ1-1, with D perhaps TRBD1 (5 bases). The ends were cut back, 2 bases at V and 9 bases at J, with 16 bases in the middle. CDR3 size: 13 residues. Germline V CDR1 and CDR2: SQVTM, ANQGSEA. The CDR3 bases are TGCAGCGTTGAATCCGACAGAGGCTCGCAAGCTTTCTTT. Its protein is CSVESDRGSQAFF.

This chain connects TRBV20-1 to TRBJ2-7; maybe TRBD1 (6 bases). Trimming pared 5 bases from V and 5 bases from J, leaving 19 bases between. Germline CDR1 DFQATT, CDR2 SNEGSKA (reference sequence). This CDR3 has 14 residues. The CDR3, as DNA: TGCAGTGCTCACATTCCGGGACAAGGCGACGAGCAGTACTTC. Its translation: CSAHIPGQGDEQYF.

This rearrangement joins TRBV4-3 to TRBJ2-1; 9 bases match TRBD2. V shed 3 bases, J shed 8 bases, and the junction held 8 bases outside the gene matches. The CDR3 runs 15 residues. The germline V gene encodes CDR1 LGHNA and CDR2 YSLEER. The CDR3 sequence is CASSHHEAGGYEQFF. Written as DNA, the CDR3 is TGCGCCAGCAGCCACCACGAAGCGGGAGGCTATGAGCAGTTCTTC.

V is TRBV7-9 and J is TRBJ2-5; D remains ambiguous. The CDR3 is 14 amino acids. The germline gives CDR1 SEHNR, CDR2 FQNEAQ (reference sequence). Between the trimmed V and J ends, which lost 1 base and 4 bases, there was a span of 10 bases. This chain's CDR3 is CASSLVLPAETQYF. The CDR3 DNA reads TGTGCCAGCAGCTTAGTTCTACCGGCAGAGACCCAGTACTTC. Variable domain in full (rest from reference TRBV7-9 and TRBJ2-5): DTGVSQNPRHKITKRGQNVTFRCDPISEHNRLYWYRQTLGQGPEFLTYFQNEAQLEKSRLLSDRFSAERPKGSFSTLEIQRTEQGDSAMYLCASSLVLPAETQYFGPGTRLLVL.